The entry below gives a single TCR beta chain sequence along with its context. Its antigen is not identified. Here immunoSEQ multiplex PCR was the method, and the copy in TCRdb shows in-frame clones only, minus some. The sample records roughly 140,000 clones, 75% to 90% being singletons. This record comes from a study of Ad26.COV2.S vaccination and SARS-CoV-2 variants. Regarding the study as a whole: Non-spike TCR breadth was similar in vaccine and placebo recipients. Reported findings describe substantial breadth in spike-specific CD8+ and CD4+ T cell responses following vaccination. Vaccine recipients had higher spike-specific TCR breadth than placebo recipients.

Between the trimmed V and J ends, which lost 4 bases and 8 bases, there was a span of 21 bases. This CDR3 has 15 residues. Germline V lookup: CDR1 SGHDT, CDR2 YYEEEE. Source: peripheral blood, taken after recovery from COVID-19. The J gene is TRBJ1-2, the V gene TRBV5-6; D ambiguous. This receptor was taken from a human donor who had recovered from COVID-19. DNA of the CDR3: TGTGCCAGCAGCCCGGCCCTAACGGCCCCGGAGGGCTACACCTTC. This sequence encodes CASSPALTAPEGYTF.